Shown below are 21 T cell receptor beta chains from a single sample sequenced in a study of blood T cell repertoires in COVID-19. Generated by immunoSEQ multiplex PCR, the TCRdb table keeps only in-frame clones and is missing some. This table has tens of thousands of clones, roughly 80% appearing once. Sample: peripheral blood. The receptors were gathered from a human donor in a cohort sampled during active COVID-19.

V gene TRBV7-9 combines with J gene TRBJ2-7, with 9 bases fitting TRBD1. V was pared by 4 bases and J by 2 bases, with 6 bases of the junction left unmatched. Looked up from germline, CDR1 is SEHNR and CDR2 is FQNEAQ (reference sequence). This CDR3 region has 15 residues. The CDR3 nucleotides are TGTGCCAGCAGCTGGGGAAGACAGGGGGCCTACGAGCAGTACTTC. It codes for CASSWGRQGAYEQYF.

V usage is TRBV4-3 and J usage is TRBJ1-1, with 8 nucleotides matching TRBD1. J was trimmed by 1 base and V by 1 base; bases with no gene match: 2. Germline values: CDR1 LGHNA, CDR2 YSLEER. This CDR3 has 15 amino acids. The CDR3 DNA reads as TGCGCCAGCAGCCAAGTAGACAGGGGGAACACTGAAGCTTTCTTT. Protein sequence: CASSQVDRGNTEAFF.

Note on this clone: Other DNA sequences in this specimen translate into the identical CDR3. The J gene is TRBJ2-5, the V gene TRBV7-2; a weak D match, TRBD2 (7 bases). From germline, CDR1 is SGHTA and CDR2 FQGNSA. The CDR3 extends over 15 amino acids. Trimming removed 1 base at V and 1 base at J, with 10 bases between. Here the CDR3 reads CASSLGGGPQETQYF. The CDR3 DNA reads TGTGCCAGCAGCTTAGGCGGGGGCCCCCAAGAGACCCAGTACTTC.

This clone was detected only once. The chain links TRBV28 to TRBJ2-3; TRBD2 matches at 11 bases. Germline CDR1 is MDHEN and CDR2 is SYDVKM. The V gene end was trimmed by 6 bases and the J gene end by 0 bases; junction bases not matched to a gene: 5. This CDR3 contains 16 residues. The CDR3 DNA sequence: TGTGCCAGCAGGTCGGGACTAGCGGCCAGCACAGATACGCAGTATTTT. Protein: CASRSGLAASTDTQYF.

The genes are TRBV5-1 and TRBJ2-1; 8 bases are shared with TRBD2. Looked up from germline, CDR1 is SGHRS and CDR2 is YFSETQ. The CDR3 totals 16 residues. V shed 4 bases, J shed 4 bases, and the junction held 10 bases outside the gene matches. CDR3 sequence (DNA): TGCGCCAGCAGCCCTGATGCGGGGGGCTATTACAATGAGCAGTTCTTC. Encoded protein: CASSPDAGGYYNEQFF.

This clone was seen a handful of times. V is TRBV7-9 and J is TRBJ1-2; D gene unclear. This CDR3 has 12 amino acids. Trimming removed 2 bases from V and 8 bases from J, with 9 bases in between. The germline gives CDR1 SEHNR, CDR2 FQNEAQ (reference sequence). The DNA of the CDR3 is TGTGCCAGCAGCTTACGGGTCTGGGGCTACACCTTC. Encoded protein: CASSLRVWGYTF.

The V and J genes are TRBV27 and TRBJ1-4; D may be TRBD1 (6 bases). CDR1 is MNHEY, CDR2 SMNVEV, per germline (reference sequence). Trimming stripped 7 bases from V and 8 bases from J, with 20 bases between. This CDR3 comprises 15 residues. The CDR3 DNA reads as TGTGCCAGCACTAAACAGGGAACGGGGCCGGAAAAACTGTTTTTT. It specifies CASTKQGTGPEKLFF. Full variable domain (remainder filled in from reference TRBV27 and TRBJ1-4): EAQVTQNPRYLITVTGKKLTVTCSQNMNHEYMSWYRQDPGLGLRQIYYSMNVEVTDKGDVPEGYKVSRKEKRNFPLILESPSPNQTSLYFCASTKQGTGPEKLFFGSGTQLSVL.

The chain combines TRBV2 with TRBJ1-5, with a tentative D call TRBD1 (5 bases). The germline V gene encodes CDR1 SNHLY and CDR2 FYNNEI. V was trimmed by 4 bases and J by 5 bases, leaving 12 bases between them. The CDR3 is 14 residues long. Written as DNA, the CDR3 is TGTGCCAGCAGTGCAGGGTCAATCTATCAGCCCCAGCATTTT. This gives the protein CASSAGSIYQPQHF.

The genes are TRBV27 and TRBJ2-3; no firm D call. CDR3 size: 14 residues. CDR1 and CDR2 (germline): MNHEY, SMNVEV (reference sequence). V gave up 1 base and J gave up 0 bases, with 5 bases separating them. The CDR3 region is CASSLLASTDTQYF. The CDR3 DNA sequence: TGTGCCAGCAGTTTATTGGCTAGCACAGATACGCAGTATTTT.

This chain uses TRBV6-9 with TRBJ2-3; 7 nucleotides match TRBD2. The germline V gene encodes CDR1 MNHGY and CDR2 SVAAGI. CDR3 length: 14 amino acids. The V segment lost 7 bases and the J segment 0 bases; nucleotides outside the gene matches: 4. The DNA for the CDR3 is TGTGCCAGCATTCTAGCGGTTAGCACAGATACGCAGTATTTT. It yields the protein CASILAVSTDTQYF.

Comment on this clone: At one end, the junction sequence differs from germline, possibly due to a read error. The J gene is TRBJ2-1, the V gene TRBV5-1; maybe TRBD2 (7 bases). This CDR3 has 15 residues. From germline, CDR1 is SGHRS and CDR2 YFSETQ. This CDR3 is CASSITGGSNNEQFF. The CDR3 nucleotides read TGCGCCAGCAGCATAACGGGGGGCTCCAACAATGAGCAGTTCTTC.

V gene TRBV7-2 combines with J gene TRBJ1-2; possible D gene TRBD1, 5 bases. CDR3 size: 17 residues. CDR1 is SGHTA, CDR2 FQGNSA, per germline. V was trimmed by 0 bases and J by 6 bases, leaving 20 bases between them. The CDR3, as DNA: TGTGCCAGCAGCTTAGCTAGTCCCAGGACAATCTTTGATGGCTACACCTTC. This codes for CASSLASPRTIFDGYTF.

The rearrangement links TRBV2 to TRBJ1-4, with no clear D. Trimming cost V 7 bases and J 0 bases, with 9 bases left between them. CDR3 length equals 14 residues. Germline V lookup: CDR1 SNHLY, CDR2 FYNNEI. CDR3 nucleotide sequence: TGTGCCAGCACCCTAACGGCAACTAATGAAAAACTGTTTTTT. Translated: CASTLTATNEKLFF.

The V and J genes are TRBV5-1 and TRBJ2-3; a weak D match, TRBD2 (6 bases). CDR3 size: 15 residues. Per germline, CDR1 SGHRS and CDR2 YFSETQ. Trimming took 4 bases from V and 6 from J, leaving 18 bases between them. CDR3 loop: CASSTGTAAGDTQYF. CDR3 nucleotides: TGCGCCAGCAGCACCGGGACGGCCGCGGGGGATACGCAGTATTTT.

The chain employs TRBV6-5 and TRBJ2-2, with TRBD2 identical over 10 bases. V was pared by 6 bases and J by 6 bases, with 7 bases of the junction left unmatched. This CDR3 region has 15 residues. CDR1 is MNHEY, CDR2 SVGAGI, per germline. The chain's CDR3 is CASSRLSGRAGELFF. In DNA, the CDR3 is TGTGCCAGCAGCAGACTGAGCGGGAGGGCCGGGGAGCTGTTTTTT.

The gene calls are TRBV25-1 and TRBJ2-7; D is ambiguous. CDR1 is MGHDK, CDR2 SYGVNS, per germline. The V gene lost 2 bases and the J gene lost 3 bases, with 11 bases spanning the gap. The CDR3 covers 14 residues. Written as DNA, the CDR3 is TGTGCCAGCAGTGAAGGGCACAACATCTACGAGCAGTACTTC. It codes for CASSEGHNIYEQYF.

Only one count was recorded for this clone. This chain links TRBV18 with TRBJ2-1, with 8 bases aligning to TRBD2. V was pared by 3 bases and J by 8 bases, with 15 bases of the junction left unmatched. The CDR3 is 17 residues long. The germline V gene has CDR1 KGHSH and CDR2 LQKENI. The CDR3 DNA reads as TGTGCCAGCTCACCCAACACGCTAGCGGGTCAAAAGGATGAGCAGTTCTTC. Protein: CASSPNTLAGQKDEQFF.

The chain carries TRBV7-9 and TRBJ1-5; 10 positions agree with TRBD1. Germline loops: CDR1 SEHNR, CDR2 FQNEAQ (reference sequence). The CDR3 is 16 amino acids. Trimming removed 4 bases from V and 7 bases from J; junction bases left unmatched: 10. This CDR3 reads CASSSPGGQGNQPQHF. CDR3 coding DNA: TGTGCCAGCAGCTCCCCGGGGGGACAGGGGAACCAGCCCCAGCATTTT. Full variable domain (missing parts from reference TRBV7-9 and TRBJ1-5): DTGVSQNPRHKITKRGQNVTFRCDPISEHNRLYWYRQTLGQGPEFLTYFQNEAQLEKSRLLSDRFSAERPKGSFSTLEIQRTEQGDSAMYLCASSSPGGQGNQPQHFGDGTRLSIL.

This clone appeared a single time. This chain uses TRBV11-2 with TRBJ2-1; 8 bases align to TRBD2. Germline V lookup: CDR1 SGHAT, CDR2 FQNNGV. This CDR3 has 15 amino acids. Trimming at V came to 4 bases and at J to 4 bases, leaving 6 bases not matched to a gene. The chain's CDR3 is CASSSGSGSYNEQFF. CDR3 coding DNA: TGTGCCAGCAGCTCCGGAAGCGGGAGTTACAATGAGCAGTTCTTC. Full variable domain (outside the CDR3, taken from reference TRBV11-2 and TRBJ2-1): EAGVAQSPRYKIIEKRQSVAFWCNPISGHATLYWYQQILGQGPKLLIQFQNNGVVDDSQLPKDRFSAERLKGVDSTLKIQPAKLEDSAVYLCASSSGSGSYNEQFFGPGTRLTVL.

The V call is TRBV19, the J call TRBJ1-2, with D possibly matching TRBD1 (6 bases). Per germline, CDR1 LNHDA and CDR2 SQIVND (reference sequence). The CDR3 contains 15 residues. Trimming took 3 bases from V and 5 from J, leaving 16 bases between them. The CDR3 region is CASSMPTGRGYGYTF. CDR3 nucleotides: TGTGCCAGTAGTATGCCAACAGGGAGAGGGTATGGCTACACCTTC.

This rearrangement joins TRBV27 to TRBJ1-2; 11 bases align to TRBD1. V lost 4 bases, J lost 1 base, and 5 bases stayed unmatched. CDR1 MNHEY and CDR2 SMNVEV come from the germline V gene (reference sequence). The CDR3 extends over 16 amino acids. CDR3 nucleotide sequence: TGTGCCAGCAGTTCCGGGACAGGGGGAGTTAACTATGGCTACACCTTC. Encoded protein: CASSSGTGGVNYGYTF.